This T cell receptor (beta chain) was retrieved from a study of T cell responses to AZD1222 COVID-19 vaccine. Sequencing used immunoSEQ multiplex PCR; TCRdb keeps in-frame clones, though not all of them. The sample carries some 61,000 clones, 87% recorded once. CDR3 length: 15 residues. Trimming removed 3 bases from V and 5 bases from J, with 17 bases in between. Germline V lookup: CDR1 SGDLS, CDR2 YYNGEE. The V call is TRBV9, the J call TRBJ1-2; possibly TRBD1 for D (5 bases). The sequenced sample was peripheral blood, obtained on day 0 of AZD1222 vaccination. The receptor's source is an adult in good health. DNA for the CDR3: TGTGCCAGCAGCGGGCACCGGGACCCACTTTATGGCTACACCTTC. Protein product: CASSGHRDPLYGYTF.